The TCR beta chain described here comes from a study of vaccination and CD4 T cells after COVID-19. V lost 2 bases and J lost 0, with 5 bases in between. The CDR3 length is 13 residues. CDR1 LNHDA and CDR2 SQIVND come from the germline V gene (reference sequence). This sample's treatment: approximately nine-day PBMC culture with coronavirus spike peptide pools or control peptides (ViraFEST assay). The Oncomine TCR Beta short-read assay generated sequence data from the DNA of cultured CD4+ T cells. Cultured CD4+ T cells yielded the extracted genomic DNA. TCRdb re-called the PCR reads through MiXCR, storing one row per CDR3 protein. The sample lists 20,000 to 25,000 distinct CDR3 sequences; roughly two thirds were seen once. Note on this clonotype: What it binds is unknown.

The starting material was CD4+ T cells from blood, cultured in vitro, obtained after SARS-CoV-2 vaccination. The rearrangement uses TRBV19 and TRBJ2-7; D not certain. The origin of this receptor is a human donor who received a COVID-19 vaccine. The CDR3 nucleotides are TGTGCCAGTAGTATAAGTCCCTCCTACGAGCAGTACTTC. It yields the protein CASSISPSYEQYF.